These 5 T cell receptor beta chains were all obtained from the same sample, sequenced in a study of T cells in Graves' hyperthyroidism and ophthalmopathy. From RNA transcripts, TCR beta CDR3 regions were amplified. First-round RT-PCR with HTBI primers amplified the TCR CDR3 region. TCRdb reprocessed the multiplex PCR reads via MiXCR and lists one record per CDR3 protein. This sample has a few hundred thousand distinct CDR3 sequences; 15% to 19% occur once, and the top ten carry roughly 6.6%. Sequencing was carried out using blood. The source of these receptors is a woman aged 25 to 39 with Graves' hyperthyroidism.

This clonotype was counted ten times or more. The chain joins TRBV7-9 to TRBJ1-1; weak D call: TRBD1 (5 bases). The CDR3 is 14 amino acids. V was clipped by 2 bases and J by 6 bases, with 13 bases between them. Germline CDR1 reads SEHNR; CDR2 reads FQNEAQ (reference sequence). The CDR3 loop is CASSLFSGFAEAFF. The CDR3 DNA sequence: TGTGCCAGCAGCTTATTTTCAGGGTTTGCTGAAGCTTTCTTT.

This clonotype was seen ten or more times. The J gene is TRBJ1-1, the V gene TRBV29-1, with a possible D match to TRBD1 (5 bases). The germline V gene has CDR1 SQVTM and CDR2 ANQGSEA. This CDR3 region has 14 residues. V was trimmed by 0 bases and J by 1 base, leaving 9 bases between them. The CDR3, as DNA: TGCAGCGTTGAAGATGCGGGGACGAACACTGAAGCTTTCTTT. This translates into CSVEDAGTNTEAFF.

This sequence joins TRBV29-1 and TRBJ1-6, with TRBD1 matching 7 bases. The CDR3 has 14 amino acids. V shed 4 bases and J 8 bases; nucleotides not matched to a gene: 8. Germline CDR1 is SQVTM and CDR2 is ANQGSEA. CDR3 protein: CSVAEGARDSPLHF. In DNA form, the CDR3 reads TGCAGCGTTGCGGAGGGGGCAAGGGATTCACCCCTCCACTTT.

This clonotype was seen a few times. The chain has TRBV28 and TRBJ1-1, with D uncertain. The CDR3 sequence is 12 residues long. V was clipped by 4 bases and J by 4 bases, with 7 bases between them. Germline V gives CDR1 MDHEN, CDR2 SYDVKM. The CDR3 sequence is CASSSTFTEAFF. The CDR3 DNA sequence: TGTGCCAGCAGTTCCACCTTCACTGAAGCTTTCTTT.

Notes on this clonotype: An end of the junction does not agree with germline; a read error may underlie this. The chain has TRBV6-1 and TRBJ1-6; D uncertain. CDR3 length: 15 residues. CDR1 is MNHNS, CDR2 SASEGT, per germline. The CDR3 nucleotides are TGTGCCAGCAGCCACGGAGAAGGCGGTAATCCACCCCTCCACTTT. Amino acids: CASSHGEGGNPPLHF.